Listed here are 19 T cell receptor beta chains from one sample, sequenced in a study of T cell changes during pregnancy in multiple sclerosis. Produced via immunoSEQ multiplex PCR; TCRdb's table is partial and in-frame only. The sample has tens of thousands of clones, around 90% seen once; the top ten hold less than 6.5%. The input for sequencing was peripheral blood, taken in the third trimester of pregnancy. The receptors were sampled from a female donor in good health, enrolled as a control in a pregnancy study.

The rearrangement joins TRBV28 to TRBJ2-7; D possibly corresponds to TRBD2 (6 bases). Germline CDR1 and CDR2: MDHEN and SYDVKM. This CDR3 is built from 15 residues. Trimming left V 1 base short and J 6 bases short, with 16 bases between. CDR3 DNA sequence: TGTGCCAGCAGTTTATTAATCCCGGGCGGGATCGAGCAGTACTTC. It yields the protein CASSLLIPGGIEQYF.

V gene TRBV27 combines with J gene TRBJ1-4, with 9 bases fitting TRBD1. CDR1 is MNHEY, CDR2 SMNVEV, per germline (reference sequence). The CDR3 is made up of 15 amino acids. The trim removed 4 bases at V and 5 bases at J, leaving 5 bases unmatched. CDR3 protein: CASSSRQGGNEKLFF. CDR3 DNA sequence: TGTGCCAGCAGTTCTCGACAGGGGGGAAATGAAAAACTGTTTTTT.

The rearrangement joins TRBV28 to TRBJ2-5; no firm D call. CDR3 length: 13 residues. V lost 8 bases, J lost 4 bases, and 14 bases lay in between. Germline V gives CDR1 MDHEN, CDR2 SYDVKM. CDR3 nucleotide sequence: TGTGCCAGCCTGGAACACGGCGGAGAGACCCAGTACTTC. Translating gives CASLEHGGETQYF.

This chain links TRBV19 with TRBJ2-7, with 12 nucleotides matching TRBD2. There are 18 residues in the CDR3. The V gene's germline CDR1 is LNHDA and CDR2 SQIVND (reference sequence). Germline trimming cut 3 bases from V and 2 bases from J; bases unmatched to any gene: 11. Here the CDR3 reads CASSIYTPSGRETYEQYF. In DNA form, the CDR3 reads TGTGCCAGTAGTATCTATACTCCTAGCGGGAGGGAAACCTACGAGCAGTACTTC.

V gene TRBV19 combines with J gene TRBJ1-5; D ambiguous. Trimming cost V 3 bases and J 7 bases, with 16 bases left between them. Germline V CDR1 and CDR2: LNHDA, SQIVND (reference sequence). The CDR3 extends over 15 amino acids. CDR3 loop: CASSIKPGEGQPQHF. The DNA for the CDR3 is TGTGCCAGTAGTATTAAGCCAGGAGAGGGACAGCCCCAGCATTTT.

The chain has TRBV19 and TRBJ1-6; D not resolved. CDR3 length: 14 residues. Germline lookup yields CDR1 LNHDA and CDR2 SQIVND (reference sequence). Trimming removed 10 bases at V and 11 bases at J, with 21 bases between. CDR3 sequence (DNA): TGTGCCACAAAAAAAGCGCCCGCCGGGGCACCCCTCCACTTT. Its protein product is CATKKAPAGAPLHF.

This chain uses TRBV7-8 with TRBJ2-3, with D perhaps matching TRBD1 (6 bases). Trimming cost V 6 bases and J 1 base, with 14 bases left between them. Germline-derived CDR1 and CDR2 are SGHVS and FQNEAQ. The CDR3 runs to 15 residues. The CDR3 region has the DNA TGTGCCAGCAGATCCGGGGCAGGGGGCACAGATACGCAGTATTTT. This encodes CASRSGAGGTDTQYF.

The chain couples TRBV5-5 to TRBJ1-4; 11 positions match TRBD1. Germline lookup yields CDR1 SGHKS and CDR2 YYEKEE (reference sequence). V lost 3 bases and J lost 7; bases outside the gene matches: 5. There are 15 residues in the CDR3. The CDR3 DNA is TGTGCCAGCAGCTACGGACAGGGGGCAATTGAAAAACTGTTTTTT. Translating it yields CASSYGQGAIEKLFF.

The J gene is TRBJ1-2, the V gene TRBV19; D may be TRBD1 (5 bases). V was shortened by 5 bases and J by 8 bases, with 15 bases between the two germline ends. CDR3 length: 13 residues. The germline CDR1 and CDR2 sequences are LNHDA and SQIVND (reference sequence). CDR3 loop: CASSPRAPEGYTF. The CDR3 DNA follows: TGTGCCAGTAGTCCCAGGGCCCCTGAGGGCTACACCTTC.

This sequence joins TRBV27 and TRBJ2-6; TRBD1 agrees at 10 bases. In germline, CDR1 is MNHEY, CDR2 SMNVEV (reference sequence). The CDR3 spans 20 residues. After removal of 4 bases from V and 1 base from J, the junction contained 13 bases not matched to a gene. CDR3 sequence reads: CASSSGLGTGVPSGANVLTF. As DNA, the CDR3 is TGTGCCAGCAGTTCAGGACTGGGGACAGGGGTTCCTTCTGGGGCCAACGTCCTGACTTTC. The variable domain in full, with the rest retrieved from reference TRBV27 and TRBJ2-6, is EAQVTQNPRYLITVTGKKLTVTCSQNMNHEYMSWYRQDPGLGLRQIYYSMNVEVTDKGDVPEGYKVSRKEKRNFPLILESPSPNQTSLYFCASSSGLGTGVPSGANVLTFGAGSRLTVL.

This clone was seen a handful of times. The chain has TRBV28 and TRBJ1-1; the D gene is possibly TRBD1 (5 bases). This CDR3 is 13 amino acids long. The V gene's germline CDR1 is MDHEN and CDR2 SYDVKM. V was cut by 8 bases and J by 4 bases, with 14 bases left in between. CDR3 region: CASRVPGGTEAFF. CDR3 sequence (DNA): TGTGCCAGCCGCGTACCGGGGGGCACTGAAGCTTTCTTT.

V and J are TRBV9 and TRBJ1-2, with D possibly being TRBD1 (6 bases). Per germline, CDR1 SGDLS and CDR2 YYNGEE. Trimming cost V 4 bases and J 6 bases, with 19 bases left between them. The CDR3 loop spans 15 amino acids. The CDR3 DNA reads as TGTGCCAGCAGCCACACATCGGCGGGGGGGCATGGCTACACCTTC. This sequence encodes CASSHTSAGGHGYTF.

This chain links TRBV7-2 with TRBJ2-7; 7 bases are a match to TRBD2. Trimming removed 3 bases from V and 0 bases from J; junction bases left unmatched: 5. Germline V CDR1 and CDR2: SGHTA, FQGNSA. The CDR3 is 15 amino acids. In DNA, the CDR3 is TGTGCCAGCAGCTTTATCCCGGGGGGCTCCTACGAGCAGTACTTC. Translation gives CASSFIPGGSYEQYF. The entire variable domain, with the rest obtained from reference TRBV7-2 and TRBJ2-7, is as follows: GAGVSQSPSNKVTEKGKDVELRCDPISGHTALYWYRQSLGQGLEFLIYFQGNSAPDKSGLPSDRFSAERTGGSVSTLTIQRTQQEDSAVYLCASSFIPGGSYEQYFGPGTRLTVT.

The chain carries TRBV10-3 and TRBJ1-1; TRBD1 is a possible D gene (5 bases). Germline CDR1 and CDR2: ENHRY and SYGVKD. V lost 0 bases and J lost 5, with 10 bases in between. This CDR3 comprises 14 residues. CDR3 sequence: CAISESFGGTEAFF. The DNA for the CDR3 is TGTGCCATCAGTGAGTCCTTCGGGGGTACTGAAGCTTTCTTT.

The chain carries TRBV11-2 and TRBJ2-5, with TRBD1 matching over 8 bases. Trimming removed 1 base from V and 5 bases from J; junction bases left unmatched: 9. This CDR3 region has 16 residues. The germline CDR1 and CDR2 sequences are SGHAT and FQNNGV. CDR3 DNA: TGTGCCAGCAGCTTAGCCGGCCAGGGGGCCGGGGAGACCCAGTACTTC. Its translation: CASSLAGQGAGETQYF.

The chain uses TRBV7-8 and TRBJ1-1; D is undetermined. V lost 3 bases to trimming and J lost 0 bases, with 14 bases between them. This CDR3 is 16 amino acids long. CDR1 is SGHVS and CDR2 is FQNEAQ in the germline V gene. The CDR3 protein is CASSFLNSGMNTEAFF. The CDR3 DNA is TGTGCCAGCAGCTTCCTTAACAGCGGAATGAACACTGAAGCTTTCTTT.

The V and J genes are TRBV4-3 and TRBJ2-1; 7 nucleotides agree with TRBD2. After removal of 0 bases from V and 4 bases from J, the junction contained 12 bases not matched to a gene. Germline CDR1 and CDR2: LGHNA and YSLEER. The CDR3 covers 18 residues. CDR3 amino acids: CASSQDQQRLAVYNEQFF. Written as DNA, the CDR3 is TGCGCCAGCAGCCAAGATCAGCAGCGTCTAGCGGTTTACAATGAGCAGTTCTTC.

CDR3 nucleotides: TGTGCCAGCAGTTCACTCCAGGGATTCATGAACACTGAAGCTTTCTTT. It translates to CASSSLQGFMNTEAFF. The chain has TRBV27 and TRBJ1-1; a possible D gene is TRBD1 (5 bases). Trimming shortened V by 4 bases and J by 0 bases, and 15 bases separated the two germline ends. This CDR3 is 16 amino acids long. The germline V gene has CDR1 MNHEY and CDR2 SMNVEV (reference sequence).

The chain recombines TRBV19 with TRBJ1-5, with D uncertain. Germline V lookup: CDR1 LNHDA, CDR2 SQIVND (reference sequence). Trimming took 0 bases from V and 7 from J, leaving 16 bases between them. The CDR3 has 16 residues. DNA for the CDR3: TGTGCCAGTAGTATAGATCTTTCGGGAGCGGGCCAGCCCCAGCATTTT. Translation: CASSIDLSGAGQPQHF.